This passage covers 32 T cell receptor beta chains from one sample sequenced in a study of blood T cell repertoires in COVID-19. Libraries were prepared by immunoSEQ multiplex PCR; TCRdb keeps only in-frame clonotypes and omits some of them. This table has about 120,000 clones, roughly 83% appearing once. The sequenced sample was peripheral blood. Source of these receptors: a man in his thirties or forties with acute or convalescent COVID-19.

The gene calls are TRBV10-3 and TRBJ2-3; 11 positions match TRBD2. The junction had 11 bases not matched to a gene; V was cut back by 6 bases and J by 6 bases. Germline assignment: CDR1 ENHRY and CDR2 SYGVKD. The CDR3 loop spans 16 amino acids. The CDR3 loop reads CAIRGVAGGPGDTQYF. CDR3 bases: TGTGCCATCAGGGGGGTAGCGGGAGGGCCAGGTGATACGCAGTATTTT.

This rearrangement joins TRBV6-6 to TRBJ2-1, with D unresolved. Between the trimmed V and J ends, which lost 4 bases and 4 bases, there was a span of 8 bases. Germline CDR1 and CDR2: MNHNY and SVGAGI (reference sequence). CDR3 length equals 13 residues. The CDR3 DNA reads as TGTGCCAGCAGTTCCCTAGAATACAATGAGCAGTTCTTC. This sequence encodes CASSSLEYNEQFF.

V is TRBV10-3 and J is TRBJ2-2; TRBD2 aligns across 14 bases. The germline CDR1 and CDR2 sequences are ENHRY and SYGVKD. With V trimmed by 7 bases and J by 7 bases, 8 bases remained unmatched. This CDR3 comprises 16 residues. CDR3 sequence: CAITTTSGGADGELFF. CDR3 bases: TGTGCCATCACCACGACTAGCGGGGGGGCCGACGGGGAGCTGTTTTTT.

This clone has a handful of counts. This chain uses TRBV4-1 with TRBJ2-7; D uncertain. Trimming cost V 2 bases and J 5 bases, with 4 bases left between them. This CDR3 has 11 residues. Per germline, CDR1 MGHRA and CDR2 YSYEKL. In DNA form, the CDR3 reads TGCGCCAGCAGCCAACCTGACGAGCAGTACTTC. Translated: CASSQPDEQYF.

The chain couples TRBV6-5 to TRBJ1-2; maybe TRBD1 (5 bases). V lost 6 bases and J 7 bases, leaving 18 bases between the germline ends. Germline values: CDR1 MNHEY, CDR2 SVGAGI. The CDR3 length is 14 residues. CDR3 nucleotides: TGTGCCAGCAGGGATCTTTCGGGGGAAGGTGGCTACACCTTC. The encoded protein is CASRDLSGEGGYTF.

The V and J genes are TRBV19 and TRBJ2-6; 12 nucleotides agree with TRBD2. The V segment lost 4 bases and the J segment 2 bases; nucleotides outside the gene matches: 6. The CDR3 has 18 amino acids. Germline-derived CDR1 and CDR2 are LNHDA and SQIVND (reference sequence). This CDR3 is CASSTPWTSGAGANVLTF. The CDR3 region has the DNA TGTGCCAGTAGTACCCCTTGGACTAGCGGGGCTGGGGCCAACGTCCTGACTTTC.

The chain couples TRBV5-1 to TRBJ2-1; D may be TRBD2 (5 bases). This CDR3 comprises 13 residues. V dropped 4 bases and J dropped 3 bases, with 8 bases sitting between them. Per the germline V gene, CDR1 is SGHRS and CDR2 is YFSETQ. The CDR3 bases are TGCGCCAGCAGCGCGGGCAGCTACAATGAGCAGTTCTTC. Its protein product is CASSAGSYNEQFF.

V and J are TRBV11-3 and TRBJ2-3; 8 bases match TRBD2. Unmatched junction bases numbered 7, after V lost 4 bases and J lost 1 base. This CDR3 spans 16 amino acids. CDR1 is SGHNT and CDR2 is YENEEA in the germline V gene. CDR3 nucleotide sequence: TGTGCCAGCAGCTCCCGGGGTAGCGGGGGCACAGATACGCAGTATTTT. It specifies CASSSRGSGGTDTQYF.

J is TRBJ1-4 and V is TRBV27, with 8 bases that match TRBD1. After removal of 8 bases from V and 8 bases from J, the junction contained 10 bases not matched to a gene. This CDR3 contains 14 residues. Germline-derived CDR1 and CDR2 are MNHEY and SMNVEV (reference sequence). As DNA, the CDR3 is TGTGCCAGCGGGCAGGGGGCCCGGGGAGAAAAACTGTTTTTT. Its translation: CASGQGARGEKLFF.

This sequence joins TRBV11-1 and TRBJ2-1; D not resolved. Trimming removed 1 base at V and 7 bases at J, with 11 bases between. The CDR3 length is 14 residues. From germline, CDR1 is SGHAT and CDR2 FQDESV (reference sequence). The CDR3, as DNA: TGTGCCAGCAGCTTAGGGTTCTTAGTGAATGAGCAGTTCTTC. Its protein is CASSLGFLVNEQFF.

The rearrangement uses TRBV1 and TRBJ2-4; TRBD2, the table's D call, lacks a check against the DNA. TRBV1 is a recognized pseudogene. The CDR3 length is 15 residues. The CDR3 bases are TGCACCAGCAGCCAAGATCAGCGGGGGGAAAACATTCAGTACTTC. Amino acid sequence: CTSSQDQRGENIQYF.

This chain links TRBV5-4 with TRBJ2-3, with TRBD1 as a possible D gene (6 bases). The CDR3 contains 16 residues. V dropped 3 bases and J dropped 0 bases, with 14 bases sitting between them. Germline V CDR1 and CDR2: SGHNT, YYREEE (reference sequence). CDR3 nucleotide sequence: TGTGCCAGCAGCTGGGGGCGGGTTACTAGCACAGATACGCAGTATTTT. It codes for CASSWGRVTSTDTQYF.

The chain is built from TRBV3-1 (or the pseudogene TRBV3-2) and TRBJ2-3; D is unclear. CDR1 is LGHDT, CDR2 YNNKEL, per germline (reference sequence). V lost 1 base to trimming and J lost 1 base, with 9 bases between them. The CDR3 is made up of 15 amino acids. CDR3 protein: CASSQVPLGTDTQYF. CDR3 in DNA: TGTGCCAGCAGCCAAGTCCCCTTAGGCACAGATACGCAGTATTTT.

The CDR3 loop reads CASSPRAGGDTEAFF. CDR3 bases: TGTGCCAGCAGTCCAAGGGCAGGGGGAGACACTGAAGCTTTCTTT. This rearrangement joins TRBV3-1 (or the pseudogene TRBV3-2) to TRBJ1-1, with 7 bases lining up with TRBD1. The CDR3 is 15 amino acids. Germline V lookup: CDR1 LGHDT, CDR2 YNNKEL (reference sequence). V lost 6 bases to trimming and J lost 3 bases; unmatched junction nucleotides: 10.

The chain joins TRBV24-1 to TRBJ2-3; D is unclear. Trimming removed 12 bases at V and 4 bases at J, with 16 bases between. Looked up from germline, CDR1 is KGHDR and CDR2 is SFDVKD. The length of the CDR3 is 13 residues. The CDR3 is CAFGPKYPDTQYF. CDR3 DNA sequence: TGTGCCTTTGGGCCTAAATATCCAGATACGCAGTATTTT.

This clone has only a few counts. V and J are TRBV5-5 and TRBJ2-3; 11 positions match TRBD2. Trimming cost V 0 bases and J 1 base; bases outside gene matches: 7. The CDR3 runs to 18 residues. Germline-derived CDR1 and CDR2 are SGHKS and YYEKEE (reference sequence). CDR3 coding DNA: TGTGCCAGCAGCTTGGAACTAGCGGGAGTACGTGGCACAGATACGCAGTATTTT. Protein sequence: CASSLELAGVRGTDTQYF.

The rearrangement links TRBV6-1 to TRBJ2-5; D ambiguous. Trimming left V 4 bases short and J 5 bases short, with 20 bases between. The CDR3 runs to 16 residues. The V gene's germline CDR1 is MNHNS and CDR2 SASEGT. CDR3 loop: CASSGEVMRFGETQYF. The CDR3 nucleotides are TGTGCCAGCAGTGGTGAGGTCATGCGGTTTGGGGAGACCCAGTACTTC.

The chain uses TRBV5-1 and TRBJ2-3, with 7 positions matching TRBD2. This CDR3 comprises 14 residues. With 6 bases clipped from V and 4 bases from J, the junction kept 8 bases outside the gene matches. Germline V gene lookup returns CDR1 SGHRS and CDR2 YFSETQ. The CDR3 nucleotides are TGCGCCAGCAATGAGCGGGGAGGGGCAGATACGCAGTATTTT. Translating it yields CASNERGGADTQYF.

This rearrangement joins TRBV30 to TRBJ2-3; 12 bases align to TRBD2. J was trimmed by 5 bases and V by 0 bases; bases with no gene match: 9. The CDR3 contains 17 residues. Germline CDR1 reads GTSNPN; CDR2 reads SVGIG (reference sequence). CDR3: CAWSVGLAGPSGDTQYF. CDR3 coding DNA: TGTGCCTGGAGTGTAGGACTAGCGGGGCCGAGCGGAGATACGCAGTATTTT.

The V gene is TRBV5-1, the J gene TRBJ2-1, with D maybe TRBD2 (6 bases). The CDR3 extends over 14 amino acids. CDR1 SGHRS and CDR2 YFSETQ come from the germline V gene. V dropped 5 bases and J dropped 2 bases, with 11 bases sitting between them. The CDR3 region has the DNA TGCGCCAGCAGACTAGCTACACCCTACAATGAGCAGTTCTTC. Translating gives CASRLATPYNEQFF.

The chain links TRBV10-3 to TRBJ1-1; tentative D call: TRBD1 (5 bases). Germline V lookup: CDR1 ENHRY, CDR2 SYGVKD. Trimming removed 2 bases from V and 1 base from J, with 5 bases in between. The CDR3 spans 13 residues. CDR3 residues: CAISEGQNTEAFF. CDR3 sequence (DNA): TGTGCCATCAGTGAGGGACAGAACACTGAAGCTTTCTTT.

The CDR3 spells CASSPPASVSYNEQFF. The CDR3, as DNA: TGTGCCAGCTCACCACCGGCTAGCGTCTCCTACAATGAGCAGTTCTTC. The chain links TRBV18 to TRBJ2-1; D perhaps matches TRBD2 (6 bases). CDR1 and CDR2 from the germline V gene are KGHSH and LQKENI. The CDR3 runs 16 residues. Trimming shortened V by 0 bases and J by 0 bases, and 9 bases separated the two germline ends.

This chain connects TRBV30 to TRBJ2-5; 7 bases are a match to TRBD2. Trimming removed 4 bases from V and 4 bases from J; junction bases left unmatched: 12. The V gene's germline CDR1 is GTSNPN and CDR2 SVGIG (reference sequence). The CDR3 length is 15 residues. As DNA, the CDR3 is TGTGCCTGGAATTCAGTGGGGGGGTCCGGAGAGACCCAGTACTTC. Translating it yields CAWNSVGGSGETQYF.

The V gene is TRBV7-9, the J gene TRBJ1-4; perhaps TRBD1 as D (6 bases). Trimming took 5 bases from V and 7 from J, leaving 14 bases between them. Germline lookup yields CDR1 SEHNR and CDR2 FQNEAQ (reference sequence). The CDR3 loop spans 14 amino acids. This chain's CDR3 is CASSPGGGGEKLFF. Here the CDR3 DNA reads TGTGCCAGCAGCCCGGGGGGAGGGGGTGAAAAACTGTTTTTT.

This clone was counted only a few times. V is TRBV27 and J is TRBJ2-3; D might be TRBD2 (6 bases). Between the trimmed V and J ends, which lost 3 bases and 7 bases, there was a span of 14 bases. CDR1 and CDR2 from the germline V gene are MNHEY and SMNVEV (reference sequence). The CDR3 sequence is 14 residues long. CDR3 nucleotides: TGTGCCAGCAGTTTCGACGGGAGATCTTATACGCAGTATTTT. Its translation is CASSFDGRSYTQYF.

This chain joins TRBV2 and TRBJ2-1, with 14 bases matching TRBD2. Germline-derived CDR1 and CDR2 are SNHLY and FYNNEI. V was pared by 5 bases and J by 4 bases, with 7 bases of the junction left unmatched. There are 17 residues in the CDR3. The CDR3, as DNA: TGTGCCAGCAGTCCAGGAGGGACTAGCGGGAGATACAATGAGCAGTTCTTC. This codes for CASSPGGTSGRYNEQFF.

The J gene is TRBJ1-1, the V gene TRBV4-1; D might be TRBD1 (5 bases). CDR3 size: 18 residues. Germline-derived CDR1 and CDR2 are MGHRA and YSYEKL. Trimming took off 4 bases at V and 3 bases at J, with 24 bases between the two ends. The CDR3 region is CASSRGHSGLVIDTEAFF. The CDR3 DNA follows: TGCGCCAGCAGCCGCGGACACAGCGGGCTCGTCATAGACACTGAAGCTTTCTTT.

The chain joins TRBV29-1 to TRBJ1-1; D might be TRBD1 (5 bases). Germline V gives CDR1 SQVTM, CDR2 ANQGSEA. The CDR3 covers 13 residues. V was cut by 7 bases and J by 5 bases, with 17 bases left in between. The chain's CDR3 is CSAGGMGPTEAFF. The DNA for the CDR3 is TGCAGCGCCGGTGGGATGGGGCCGACTGAAGCTTTCTTT.

CDR3 amino acids: CASSAGTGLGYTF. DNA of the CDR3: TGTGCCAGCAGTGCCGGGACAGGGCTCGGCTACACCTTC. The J gene is TRBJ1-2, the V gene TRBV2; 9 bases align to TRBD1. In germline, CDR1 is SNHLY, CDR2 FYNNEI. V dropped 4 bases and J dropped 8; count of bases not matched to a gene: 5. The CDR3 totals 13 residues.

V gene TRBV19 combines with J gene TRBJ1-2; 9 bases agree with TRBD1. Germline CDR1 LNHDA, CDR2 SQIVND (reference sequence). This CDR3 region has 15 residues. After removal of 2 bases from V and 4 bases from J, the junction contained 5 bases not matched to a gene. This chain's CDR3 is CASSIRGQGAYGYTF. In DNA form, the CDR3 reads TGTGCCAGTAGTATACGGGGACAGGGAGCCTATGGCTACACCTTC.

This clone has only a few counts. This chain links TRBV6-4 with TRBJ2-5, with 11 bases fitting TRBD2. CDR1 and CDR2 (germline): MRHNA, SNTAGT. V shed 6 bases, J shed 1 base, and the junction held 4 bases outside the gene matches. This CDR3 spans 15 amino acids. The chain's CDR3 is CASSPSGGTQETQYF. CDR3 nucleotides: TGTGCCAGCAGCCCTAGCGGGGGGACCCAAGAGACCCAGTACTTC.

V is TRBV12-3 or TRBV12-4 and J is TRBJ2-7; D gene ambiguous. V shed 8 bases and J shed 2 bases, with 10 bases lying between them. The CDR3 totals 12 residues. In nucleotides, the CDR3 is TGTGCCAGCGGGCGTTTTACCTACGAGCAGTACTTC. Its protein is CASGRFTYEQYF.